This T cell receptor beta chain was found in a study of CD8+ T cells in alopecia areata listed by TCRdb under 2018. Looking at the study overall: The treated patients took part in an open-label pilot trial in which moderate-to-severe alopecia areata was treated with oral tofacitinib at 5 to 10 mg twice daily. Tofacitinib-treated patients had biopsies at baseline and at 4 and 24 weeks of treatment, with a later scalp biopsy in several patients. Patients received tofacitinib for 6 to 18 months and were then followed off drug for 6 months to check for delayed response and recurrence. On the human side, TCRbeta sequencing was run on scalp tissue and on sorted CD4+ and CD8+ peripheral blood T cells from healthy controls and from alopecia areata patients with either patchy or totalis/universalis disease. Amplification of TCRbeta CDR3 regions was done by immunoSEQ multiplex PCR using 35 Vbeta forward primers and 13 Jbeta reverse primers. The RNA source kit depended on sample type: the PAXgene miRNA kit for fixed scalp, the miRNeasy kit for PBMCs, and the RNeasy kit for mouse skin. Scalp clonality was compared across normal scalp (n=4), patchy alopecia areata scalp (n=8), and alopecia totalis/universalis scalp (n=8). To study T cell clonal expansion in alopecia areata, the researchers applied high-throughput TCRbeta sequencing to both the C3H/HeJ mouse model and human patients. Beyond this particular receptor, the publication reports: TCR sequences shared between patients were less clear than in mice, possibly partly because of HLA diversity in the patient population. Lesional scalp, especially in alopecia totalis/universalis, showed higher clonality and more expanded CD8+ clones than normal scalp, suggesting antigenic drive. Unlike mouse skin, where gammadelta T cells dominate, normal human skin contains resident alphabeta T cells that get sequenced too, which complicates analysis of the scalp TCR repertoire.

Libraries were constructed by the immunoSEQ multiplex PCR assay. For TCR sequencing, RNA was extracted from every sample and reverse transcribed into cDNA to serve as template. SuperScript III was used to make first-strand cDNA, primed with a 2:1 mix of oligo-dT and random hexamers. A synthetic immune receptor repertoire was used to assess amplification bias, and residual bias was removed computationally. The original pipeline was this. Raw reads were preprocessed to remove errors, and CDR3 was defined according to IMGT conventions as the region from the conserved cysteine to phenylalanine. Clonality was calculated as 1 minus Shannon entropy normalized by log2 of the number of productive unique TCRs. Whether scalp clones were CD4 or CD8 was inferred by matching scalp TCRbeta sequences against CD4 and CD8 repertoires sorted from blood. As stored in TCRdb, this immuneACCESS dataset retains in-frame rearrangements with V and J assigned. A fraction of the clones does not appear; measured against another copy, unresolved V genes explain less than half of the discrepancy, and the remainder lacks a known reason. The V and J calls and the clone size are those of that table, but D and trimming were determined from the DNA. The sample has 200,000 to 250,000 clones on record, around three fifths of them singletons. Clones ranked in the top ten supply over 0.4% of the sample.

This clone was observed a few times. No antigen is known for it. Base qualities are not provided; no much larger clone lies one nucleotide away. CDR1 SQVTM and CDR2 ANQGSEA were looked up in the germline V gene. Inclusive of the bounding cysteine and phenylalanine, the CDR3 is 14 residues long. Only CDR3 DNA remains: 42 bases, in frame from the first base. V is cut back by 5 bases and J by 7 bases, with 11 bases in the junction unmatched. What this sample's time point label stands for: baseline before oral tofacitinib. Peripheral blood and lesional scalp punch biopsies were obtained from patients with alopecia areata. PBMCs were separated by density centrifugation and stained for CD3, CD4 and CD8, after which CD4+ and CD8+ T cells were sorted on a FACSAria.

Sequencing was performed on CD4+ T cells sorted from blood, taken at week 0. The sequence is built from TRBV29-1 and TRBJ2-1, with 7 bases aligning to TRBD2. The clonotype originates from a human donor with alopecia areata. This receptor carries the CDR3 CSVQGSGGINEQFF. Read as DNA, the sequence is TGCAGCGTTCAGGGTTCGGGGGGTATAAATGAGCAGTTCTTC.